This T cell receptor beta chain was profiled in a study of early T cells in non-severe SARS-CoV-2 infection. Trimming stripped 7 bases from V and 6 bases from J, with 13 bases between. This CDR3 spans 13 amino acids. Germline-derived CDR1 and CDR2 are MNHEY and SVGEGT. TCRdb analysed the 5' RACE reads with MiXCR anew, one entry per CDR3 protein. The sample contains some 82,000 distinct CDR3 sequences, roughly 6% of which appear only once. The chain uses TRBV6-2 or TRBV6-3 and TRBJ1-5, with D unclear. The sequence derives from an adult who was a healthcare worker with PCR-confirmed SARS-CoV-2 infection or an uninfected control (not recorded which). The material sequenced was whole blood. DNA for the CDR3: TGTGCCAGCAAGGACGCGACTATTCAGCCCCAGCATTTT. Translation: CASKDATIQPQHF.